The entry that follows covers one TCR beta chain sequence. This record belongs to a study of T cell responses to AZD1222 COVID-19 vaccine. Germline-derived CDR1 and CDR2 are MNHEY and SVGAGI. The CDR3 is made up of 15 amino acids. The V end was cut by 0 bases, the J end by 7 bases, with 15 bases between. This table comes from immunoSEQ multiplex PCR, and its TCRdb copy is limited to in-frame clones, with some not included. This table has over 100,000 clones, about nine tenths appearing once. Sequences were derived from peripheral blood, sampled 28 days after the second AZD1222 dose. This sequence originates from an adult who received the AZD1222 COVID-19 vaccine. The chain has TRBV6-5 and TRBJ1-2; D not certain. CDR3: CASSYSGYIAGGYTF. In DNA, the CDR3 is TGTGCCAGCAGTTACTCAGGCTATATAGCAGGTGGCTACACCTTC.